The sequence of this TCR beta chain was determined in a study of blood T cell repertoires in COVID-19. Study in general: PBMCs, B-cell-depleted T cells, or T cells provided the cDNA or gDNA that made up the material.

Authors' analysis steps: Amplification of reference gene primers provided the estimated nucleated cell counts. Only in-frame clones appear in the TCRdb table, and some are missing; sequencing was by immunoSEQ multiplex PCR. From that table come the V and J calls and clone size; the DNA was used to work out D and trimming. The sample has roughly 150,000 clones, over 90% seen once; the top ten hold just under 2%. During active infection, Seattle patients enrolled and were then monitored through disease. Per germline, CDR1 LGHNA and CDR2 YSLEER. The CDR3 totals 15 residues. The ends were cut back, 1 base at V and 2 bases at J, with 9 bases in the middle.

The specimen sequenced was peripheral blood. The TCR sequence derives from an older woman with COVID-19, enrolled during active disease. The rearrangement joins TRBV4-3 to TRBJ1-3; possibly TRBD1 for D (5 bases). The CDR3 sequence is CASSQAGVAGNTIYF. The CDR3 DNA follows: TGCGCCAGCAGCCAAGCGGGGGTGGCTGGAAACACCATATATTTT.